What follows is one TCR beta chain and its context. Its matching antigen is unknown. Sequencing was performed with immunoSEQ multiplex PCR; in TCRdb, only in-frame clones are kept and a portion is missing. Among about 39,000 clones listed, approximately 83% were seen once. The germline V and J ends were trimmed by 8 bases and 2 bases, with 18 bases remaining between them. This CDR3 has 14 amino acids. Looked up from germline, CDR1 is GTSNPN and CDR2 is SVGIG (reference sequence). The record originates from a study of PD-1 blockade in mismatch repair-deficient tumors. Across the study: Patients had around 12 mismatch repair-deficient cancer types, all previously treated and progressing.

Study results and caveats: After pembrolizumab, tumor-resident clones rose rapidly, then generally contracted before radiologic responses.

Every patient had mismatch repair deficiency by PCR or immunohistochemistry. TCRs were sequenced from a few patients responding to pembrolizumab. This specimen consisted of PBMCs, obtained roughly 40 weeks after starting pembrolizumab. The receptor was derived from an adult with mismatch repair-deficient cancer. The chain is built from TRBV30 and TRBJ1-2; D uncertain. The CDR3 spells CAGTKTGRNYGYTF. The CDR3 DNA is TGTGCCGGAACGAAGACGGGGAGGAACTATGGCTACACCTTC.